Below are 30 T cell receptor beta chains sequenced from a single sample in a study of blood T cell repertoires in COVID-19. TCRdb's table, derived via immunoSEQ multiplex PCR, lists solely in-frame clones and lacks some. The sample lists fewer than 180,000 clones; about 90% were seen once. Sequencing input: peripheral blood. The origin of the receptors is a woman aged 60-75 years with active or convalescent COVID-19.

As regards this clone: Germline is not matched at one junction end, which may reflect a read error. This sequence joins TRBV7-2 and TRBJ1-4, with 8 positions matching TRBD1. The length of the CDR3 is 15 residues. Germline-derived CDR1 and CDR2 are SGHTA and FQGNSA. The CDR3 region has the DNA TGTGCCAGCACCTTACGGGGACAGGTCAATGAAAAACTGTTTTTT. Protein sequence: CASTLRGQVNEKLFF.

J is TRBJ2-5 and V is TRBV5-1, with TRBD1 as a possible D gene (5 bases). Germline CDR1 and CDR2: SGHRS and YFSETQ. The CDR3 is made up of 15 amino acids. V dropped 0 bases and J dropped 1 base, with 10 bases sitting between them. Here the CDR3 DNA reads TGCGCCAGCAGCTTGGGGCAGGGATTCCAAGAGACCCAGTACTTC. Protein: CASSLGQGFQETQYF.

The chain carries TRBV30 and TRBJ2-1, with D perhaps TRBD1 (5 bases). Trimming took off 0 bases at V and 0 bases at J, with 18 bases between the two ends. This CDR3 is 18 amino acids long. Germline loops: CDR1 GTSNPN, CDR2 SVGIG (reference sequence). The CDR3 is CAWSVLRRTQSSYNEQFF. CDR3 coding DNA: TGTGCCTGGAGTGTACTGCGTAGGACACAGAGCTCCTACAATGAGCAGTTCTTC.

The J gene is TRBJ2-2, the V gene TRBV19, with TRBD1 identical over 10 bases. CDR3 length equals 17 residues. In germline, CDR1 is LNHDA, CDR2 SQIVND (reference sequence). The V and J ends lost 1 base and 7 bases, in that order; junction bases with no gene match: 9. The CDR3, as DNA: TGTGCCAGTAGTATAGCTCGACAGGGGGCGACGGGCGGGGAGCTGTTTTTT. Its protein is CASSIARQGATGGELFF.

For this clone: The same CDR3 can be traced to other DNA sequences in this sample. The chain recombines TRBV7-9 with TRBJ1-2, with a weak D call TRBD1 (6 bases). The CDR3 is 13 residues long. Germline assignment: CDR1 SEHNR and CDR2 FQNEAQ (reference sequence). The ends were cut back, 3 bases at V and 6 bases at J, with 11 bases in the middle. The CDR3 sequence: CASSLIQGDGYTF. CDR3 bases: TGTGCCAGCAGCTTGATACAGGGCGATGGCTACACCTTC.

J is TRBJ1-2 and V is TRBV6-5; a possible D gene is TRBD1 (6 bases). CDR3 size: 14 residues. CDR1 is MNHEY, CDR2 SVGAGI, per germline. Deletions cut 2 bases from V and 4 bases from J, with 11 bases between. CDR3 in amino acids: CASSYEGHSYGYTF. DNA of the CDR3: TGTGCCAGCAGTTACGAGGGACATTCCTATGGCTACACCTTC.

As DNA, the CDR3 is TGTGCCAGCAGCCTCATAGCTGGAGCAACTAATGAAAAACTGTTTTTT. As protein: CASSLIAGATNEKLFF. The genes are TRBV14 and TRBJ1-4, with no clear D. V was pared by 4 bases and J by 0 bases, with 12 bases between. Germline lookup yields CDR1 SGHDN and CDR2 FVKESK. The CDR3 has 16 residues. Variable domain in full (rest from reference TRBV14 and TRBJ1-4): EAGVTQFPSHSVIEKGQTVTLRCDPISGHDNLYWYRRVMGKEIKFLLHFVKESKQDESGMPNNRFLAERTGGTYSTLKVQPAELEDSGVYFCASSLIAGATNEKLFFGSGTQLSVL.

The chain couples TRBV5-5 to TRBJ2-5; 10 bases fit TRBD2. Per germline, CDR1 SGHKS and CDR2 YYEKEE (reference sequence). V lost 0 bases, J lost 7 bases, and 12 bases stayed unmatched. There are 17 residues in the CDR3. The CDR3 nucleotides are TGTGCCAGCAGCTTGGGGCTAGCGGGGGCCACGGAAGGGACCCAGTACTTC. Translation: CASSLGLAGATEGTQYF.

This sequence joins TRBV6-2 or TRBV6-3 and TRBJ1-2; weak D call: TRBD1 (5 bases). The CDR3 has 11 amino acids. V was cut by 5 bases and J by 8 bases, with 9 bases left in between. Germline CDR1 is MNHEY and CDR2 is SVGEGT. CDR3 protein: CASSQGGGYTF. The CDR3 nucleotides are TGTGCCAGCAGTCAGGGAGGCGGCTACACCTTC.

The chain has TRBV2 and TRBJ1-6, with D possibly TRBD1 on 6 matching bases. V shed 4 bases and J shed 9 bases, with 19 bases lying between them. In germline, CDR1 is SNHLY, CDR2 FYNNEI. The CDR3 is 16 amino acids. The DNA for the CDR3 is TGTGCCAGCAGTGCCCGACAGGCGACGTTCGGTTCACCCCTCCACTTT. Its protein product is CASSARQATFGSPLHF.

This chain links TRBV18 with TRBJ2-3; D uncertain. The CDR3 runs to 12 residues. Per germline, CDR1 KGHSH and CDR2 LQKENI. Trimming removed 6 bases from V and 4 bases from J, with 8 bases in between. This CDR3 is CASSLSPDTQYF. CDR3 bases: TGTGCCAGCTCCCTTAGTCCAGATACGCAGTATTTT. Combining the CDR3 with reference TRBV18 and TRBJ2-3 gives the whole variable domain NAGVMQNPRHLVRRRGQEARLRCSPMKGHSHVYWYRQLPEEGLKFMVYLQKENIIDESGMPKERFSAEFPKEGPSILRIQQVVRGDSAAYFCASSLSPDTQYFGPGTRLTVL.

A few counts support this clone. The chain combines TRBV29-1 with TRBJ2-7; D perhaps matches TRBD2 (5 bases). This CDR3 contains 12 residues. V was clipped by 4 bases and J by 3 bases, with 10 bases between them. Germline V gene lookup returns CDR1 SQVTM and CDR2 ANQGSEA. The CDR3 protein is CSVASGFYEQYF. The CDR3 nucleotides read TGCAGCGTTGCGAGCGGATTCTACGAGCAGTACTTC.

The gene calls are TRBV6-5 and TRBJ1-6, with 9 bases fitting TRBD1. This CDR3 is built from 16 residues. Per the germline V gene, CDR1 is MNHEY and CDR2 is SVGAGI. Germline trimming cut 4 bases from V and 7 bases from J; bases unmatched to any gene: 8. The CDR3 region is CASSSAGQGGNSPLHF. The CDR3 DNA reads TGTGCCAGCAGTTCCGCGGGACAGGGCGGAAATTCACCCCTCCACTTT.

Written as DNA, the CDR3 is TGTGCCAGCCGAGGGACAGAGAGGGAGTACGAGCAGTACTTC. Amino acid sequence: CASRGTEREYEQYF. The chain uses TRBV3-1 (or the pseudogene TRBV3-2) and TRBJ2-7; 7 positions match TRBD1. The CDR3 runs 14 residues. Germline V gene data show CDR1 as LGHDT and CDR2 as YNNKEL (reference sequence). V was clipped by 8 bases and J by 4 bases; unmatched bases: 11.

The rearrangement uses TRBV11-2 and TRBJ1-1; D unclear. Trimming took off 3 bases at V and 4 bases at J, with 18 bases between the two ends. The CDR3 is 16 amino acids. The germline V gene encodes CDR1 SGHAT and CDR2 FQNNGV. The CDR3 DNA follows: TGTGCCAGCAGCTTCGGGTCTCTCCTACTGGGCACTGAAGCTTTCTTT. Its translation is CASSFGSLLLGTEAFF.

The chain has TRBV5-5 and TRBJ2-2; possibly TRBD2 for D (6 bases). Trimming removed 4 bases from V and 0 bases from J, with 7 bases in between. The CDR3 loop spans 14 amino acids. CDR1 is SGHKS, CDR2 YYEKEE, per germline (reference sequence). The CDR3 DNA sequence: TGTGCCAGCAGCCGACTAGCGAACACCGGGGAGCTGTTTTTT. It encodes CASSRLANTGELFF.

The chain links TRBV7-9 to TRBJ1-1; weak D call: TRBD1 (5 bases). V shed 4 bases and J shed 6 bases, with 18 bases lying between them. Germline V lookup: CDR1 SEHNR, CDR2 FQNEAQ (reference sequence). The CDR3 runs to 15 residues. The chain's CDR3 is CASSSGEDLRAEAFF. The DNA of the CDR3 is TGTGCCAGCAGCTCGGGGGAAGACCTGCGTGCTGAAGCTTTCTTT.

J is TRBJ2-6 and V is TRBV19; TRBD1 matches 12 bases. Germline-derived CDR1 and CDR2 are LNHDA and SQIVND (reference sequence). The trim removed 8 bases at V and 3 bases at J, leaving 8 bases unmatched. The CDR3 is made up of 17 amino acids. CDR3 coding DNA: TGTGCCAGTGCCCTGGGACAGGGGGCGAGTGGGGCCAACGTCCTGACTTTC. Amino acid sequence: CASALGQGASGANVLTF.

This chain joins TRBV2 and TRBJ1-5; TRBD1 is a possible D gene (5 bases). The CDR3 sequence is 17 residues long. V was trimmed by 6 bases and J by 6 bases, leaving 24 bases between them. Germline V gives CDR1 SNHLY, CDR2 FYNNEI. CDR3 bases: TGTGCCAGCAGCGGGGGGGGTTTCCCCCCCGGGGGTCAGCCCCAGCATTTT. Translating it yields CASSGGGFPPGGQPQHF.

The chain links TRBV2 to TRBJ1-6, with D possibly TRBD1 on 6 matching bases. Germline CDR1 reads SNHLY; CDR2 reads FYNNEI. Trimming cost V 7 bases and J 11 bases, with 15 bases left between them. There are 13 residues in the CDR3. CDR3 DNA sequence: TGTGCCAGCACGGACAGCACCTTACCACCCCTCCACTTT. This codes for CASTDSTLPPLHF.

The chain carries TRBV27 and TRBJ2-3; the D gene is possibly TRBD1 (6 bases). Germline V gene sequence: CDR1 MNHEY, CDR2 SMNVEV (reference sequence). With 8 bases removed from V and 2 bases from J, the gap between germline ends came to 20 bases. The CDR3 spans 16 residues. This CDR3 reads CASSSLQGVYTDTQYF. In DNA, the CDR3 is TGTGCCAGCTCGTCATTACAGGGCGTCTACACAGATACGCAGTATTTT.

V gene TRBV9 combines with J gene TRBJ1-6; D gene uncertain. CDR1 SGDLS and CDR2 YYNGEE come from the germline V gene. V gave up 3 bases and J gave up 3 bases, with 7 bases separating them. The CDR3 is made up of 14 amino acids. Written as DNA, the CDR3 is TGTGCCAGCAGCGCAGACAACTATAATTCACCCCTCCACTTT. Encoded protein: CASSADNYNSPLHF.

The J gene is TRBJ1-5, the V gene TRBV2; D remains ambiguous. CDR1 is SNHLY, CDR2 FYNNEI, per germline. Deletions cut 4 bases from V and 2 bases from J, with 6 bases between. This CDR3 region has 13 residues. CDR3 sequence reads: CASSVAGNQPQHF. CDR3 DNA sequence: TGTGCCAGCAGTGTTGCGGGCAATCAGCCCCAGCATTTT. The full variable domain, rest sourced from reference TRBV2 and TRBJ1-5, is EPEVTQTPSHQVTQMGQEVILRCVPISNHLYFYWYRQILGQKVEFLVSFYNNEISEKSEIFDDQFSVERPDGSNFTLKIRSTKLEDSAMYFCASSVAGNQPQHFGDGTRLSIL.

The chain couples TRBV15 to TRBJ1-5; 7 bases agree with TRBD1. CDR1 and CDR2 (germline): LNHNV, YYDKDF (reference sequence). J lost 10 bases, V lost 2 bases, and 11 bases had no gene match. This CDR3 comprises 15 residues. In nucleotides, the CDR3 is TGTGCCACCAGCAGATGGGACAGTGGCCCCGTTCCCCAGCATTTT. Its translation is CATSRWDSGPVPQHF.

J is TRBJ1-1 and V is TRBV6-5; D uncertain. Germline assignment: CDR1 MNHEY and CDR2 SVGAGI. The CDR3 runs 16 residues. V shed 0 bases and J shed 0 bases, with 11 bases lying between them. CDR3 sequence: CASSYSTDRVNTEAFF. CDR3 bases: TGTGCCAGCAGTTACTCAACAGATCGCGTGAACACTGAAGCTTTCTTT.

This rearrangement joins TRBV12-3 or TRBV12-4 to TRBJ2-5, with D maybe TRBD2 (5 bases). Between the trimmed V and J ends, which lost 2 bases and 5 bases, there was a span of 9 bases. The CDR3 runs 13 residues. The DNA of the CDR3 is TGTGCCAGCAGTTTACTACGAGGGGAGACCCAGTACTTC. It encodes CASSLLRGETQYF.

Here the CDR3 reads CSVETQGTDTQYF. CDR3 nucleotides: TGCAGCGTTGAAACGCAGGGCACAGATACGCAGTATTTT. The V call is TRBV29-1, the J call TRBJ2-3; D not certain. The CDR3 covers 13 residues. Germline V gene lookup returns CDR1 SQVTM and CDR2 ANQGSEA. Trimming cost V 2 bases and J 1 base, with 7 bases left between them.

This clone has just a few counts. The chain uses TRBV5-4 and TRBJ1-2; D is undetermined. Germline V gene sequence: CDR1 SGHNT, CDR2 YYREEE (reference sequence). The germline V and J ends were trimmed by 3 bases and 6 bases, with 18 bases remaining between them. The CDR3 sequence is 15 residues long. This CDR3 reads CASSSRGRLGDGYTF. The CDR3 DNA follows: TGTGCCAGCAGCTCCCGAGGGCGGTTGGGTGATGGCTACACCTTC.

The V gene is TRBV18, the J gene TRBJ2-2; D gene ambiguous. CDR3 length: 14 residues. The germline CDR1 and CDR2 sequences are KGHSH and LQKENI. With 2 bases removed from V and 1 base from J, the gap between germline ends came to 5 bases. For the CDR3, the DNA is TGTGCCAGCTCACCATCCAGGAACACCGGGGAGCTGTTTTTT. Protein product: CASSPSRNTGELFF.

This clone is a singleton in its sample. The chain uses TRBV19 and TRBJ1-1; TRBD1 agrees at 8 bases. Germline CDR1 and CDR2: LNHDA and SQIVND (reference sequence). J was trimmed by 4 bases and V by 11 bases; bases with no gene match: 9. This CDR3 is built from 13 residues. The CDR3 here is CAVSRGLSTEAFF. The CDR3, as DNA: TGTGCCGTCAGCAGGGGGCTGAGCACTGAAGCTTTCTTT.